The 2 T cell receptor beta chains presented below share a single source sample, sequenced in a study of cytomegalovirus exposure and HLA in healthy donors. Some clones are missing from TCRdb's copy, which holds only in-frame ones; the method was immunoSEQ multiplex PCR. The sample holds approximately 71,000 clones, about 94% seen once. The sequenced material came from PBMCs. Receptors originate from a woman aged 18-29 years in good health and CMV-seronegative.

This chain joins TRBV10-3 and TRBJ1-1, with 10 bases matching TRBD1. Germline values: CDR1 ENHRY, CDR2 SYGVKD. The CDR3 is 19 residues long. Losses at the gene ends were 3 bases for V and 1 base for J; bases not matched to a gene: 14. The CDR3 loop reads CAISDPSGQGGRGNTEAFF. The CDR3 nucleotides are TGTGCCATCAGTGATCCGAGTGGACAGGGGGGTCGGGGGAACACTGAAGCTTTCTTT.

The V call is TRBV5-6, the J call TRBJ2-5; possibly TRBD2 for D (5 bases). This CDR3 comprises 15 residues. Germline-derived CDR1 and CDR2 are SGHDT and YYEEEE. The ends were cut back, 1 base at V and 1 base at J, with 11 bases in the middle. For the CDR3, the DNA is TGTGCCAGCAGCTTGACCGTCAGCGGCCAAGAGACCCAGTACTTC. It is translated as CASSLTVSGQETQYF.